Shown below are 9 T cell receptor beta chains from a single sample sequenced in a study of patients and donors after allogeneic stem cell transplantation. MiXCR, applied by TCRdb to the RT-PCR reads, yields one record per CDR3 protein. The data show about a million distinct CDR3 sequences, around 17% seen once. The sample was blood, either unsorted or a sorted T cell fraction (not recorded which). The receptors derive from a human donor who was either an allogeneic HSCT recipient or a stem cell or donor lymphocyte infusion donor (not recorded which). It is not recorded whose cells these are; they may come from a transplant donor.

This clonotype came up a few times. The CDR3 bases are TGTGCCAGCAGCTGGGACAGGGGCCTCTATGGCTACACCTTC. Translated: CASSWDRGLYGYTF. The rearrangement joins TRBV7-2 to TRBJ1-2; TRBD1 aligns across 10 bases. Looked up from germline, CDR1 is SGHTA and CDR2 is FQGNSA. The CDR3 runs 14 residues. The V and J ends lost 4 bases and 4 bases, in that order; junction bases with no gene match: 3.

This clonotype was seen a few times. CDR3 sequence: CSAAPDSLGSGNTIYF. As DNA, the CDR3 is TGCAGTGCTGCTCCGGACAGCTTGGGCTCTGGAAACACCATATATTTT. The rearrangement joins TRBV20-1 to TRBJ1-3, with a tentative D call TRBD1 (6 bases). V was shortened by 5 bases and J by 0 bases, with 17 bases between the two germline ends. The CDR3 contains 16 residues. Germline V gives CDR1 DFQATT, CDR2 SNEGSKA (reference sequence).

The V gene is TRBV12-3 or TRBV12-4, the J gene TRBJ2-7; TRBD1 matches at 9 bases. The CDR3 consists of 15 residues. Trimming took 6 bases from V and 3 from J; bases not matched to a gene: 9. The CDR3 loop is CASRKTGTGSYEQYF. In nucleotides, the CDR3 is TGTGCCAGCAGGAAGACCGGGACAGGGAGCTACGAGCAGTACTTC.

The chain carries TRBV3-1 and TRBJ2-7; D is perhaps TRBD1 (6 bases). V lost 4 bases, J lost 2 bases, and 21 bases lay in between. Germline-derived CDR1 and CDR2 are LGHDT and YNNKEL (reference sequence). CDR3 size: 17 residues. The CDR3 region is CASSLFFLDRLPYEQYF. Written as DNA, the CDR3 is TGTGCCAGCAGCCTATTCTTCCTCGACAGGCTACCCTACGAGCAGTACTTC.

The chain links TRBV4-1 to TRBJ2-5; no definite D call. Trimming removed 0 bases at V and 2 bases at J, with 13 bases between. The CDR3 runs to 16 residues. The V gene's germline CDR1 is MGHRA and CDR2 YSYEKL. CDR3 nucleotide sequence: TGCGCCAGCAGCCAAGATCTAGGCAGTGATCAAGAGACCCAGTACTTC. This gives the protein CASSQDLGSDQETQYF.

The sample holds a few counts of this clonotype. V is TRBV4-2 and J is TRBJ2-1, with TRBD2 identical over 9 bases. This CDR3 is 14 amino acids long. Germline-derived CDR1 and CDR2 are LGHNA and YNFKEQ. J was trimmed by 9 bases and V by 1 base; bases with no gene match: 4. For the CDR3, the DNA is TGTGCCAGCAGCCAAGTCCGACTAGCGGTTGAGCAGTTCTTC. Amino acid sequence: CASSQVRLAVEQFF.

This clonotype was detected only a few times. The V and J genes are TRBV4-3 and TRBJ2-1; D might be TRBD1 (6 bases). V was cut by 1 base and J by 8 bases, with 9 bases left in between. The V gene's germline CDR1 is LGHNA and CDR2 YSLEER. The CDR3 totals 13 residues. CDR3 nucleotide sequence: TGCGCCAGCAGCCAAGTGGACAGTGATGAGCAGTTCTTC. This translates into CASSQVDSDEQFF.

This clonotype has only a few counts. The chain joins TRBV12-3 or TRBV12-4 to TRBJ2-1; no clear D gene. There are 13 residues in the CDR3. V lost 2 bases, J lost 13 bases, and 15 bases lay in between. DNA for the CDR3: TGTGCCAGCAGTTTAATGTGGGCCAAGCTCCAGTTCTTC. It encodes CASSLMWAKLQFF.

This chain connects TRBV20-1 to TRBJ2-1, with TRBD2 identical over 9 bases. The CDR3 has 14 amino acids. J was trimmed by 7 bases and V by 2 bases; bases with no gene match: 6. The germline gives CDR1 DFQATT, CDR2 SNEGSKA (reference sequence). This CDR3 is CSARIAGAGNEQFF. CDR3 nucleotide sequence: TGCAGTGCTAGAATAGCGGGAGCGGGTAATGAGCAGTTCTTC.